This T cell receptor (beta chain) was documented in a study of blood T cell repertoires in COVID-19. Across the whole study: T cells, B-cell-depleted T cells, or PBMCs provided the cDNA or gDNA that served as material.

The repertoire was sequenced with immunoSEQ multiplex PCR; TCRdb's copy has only in-frame clones and lacks some. The sample records 110,000 to 150,000 clones, nearly 85% being singletons. The germline gives CDR1 SGHAT, CDR2 FQNNGV. J lost 3 bases, V lost 5 bases, and 8 bases had no gene match. The CDR3 runs 16 residues. This chain connects TRBV11-2 to TRBJ1-1; TRBD1 matches 11 bases. The specimen sequenced was peripheral blood. The sequence came from a human donor in a cohort sampled during active COVID-19. In nucleotides, the CDR3 is TGTGCCAGCAGCCCCGTGGGGGACAGGGGGTACACTGAAGCTTTCTTT. Its protein is CASSPVGDRGYTEAFF.